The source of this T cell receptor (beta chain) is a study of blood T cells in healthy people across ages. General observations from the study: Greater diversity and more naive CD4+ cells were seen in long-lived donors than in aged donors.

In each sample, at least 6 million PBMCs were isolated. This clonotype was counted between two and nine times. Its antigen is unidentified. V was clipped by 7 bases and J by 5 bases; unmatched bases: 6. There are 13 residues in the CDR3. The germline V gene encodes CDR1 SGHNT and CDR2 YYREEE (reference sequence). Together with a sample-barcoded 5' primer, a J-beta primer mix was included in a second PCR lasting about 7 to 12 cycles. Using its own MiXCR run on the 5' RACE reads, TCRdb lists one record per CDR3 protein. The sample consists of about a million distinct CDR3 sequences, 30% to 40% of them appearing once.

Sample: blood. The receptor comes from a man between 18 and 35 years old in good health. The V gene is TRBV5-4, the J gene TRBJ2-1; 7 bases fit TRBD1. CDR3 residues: CASLDRANNEQFF. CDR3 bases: TGTGCCAGCCTAGACAGGGCAAACAATGAGCAGTTCTTC.